These 8 T cell receptor beta chains share one sample of origin, sequenced in a study of spatial heterogeneity in lung cancer. TCRdb processed the 5' RACE reads anew with MiXCR; each CDR3 protein has one entry. Among approximately 41,000 distinct CDR3 sequences listed, over 9.5% were seen once. Time point: blood at routine non-recurrence follow-up after resection. Material: PBMCs, obtained at follow-up. The receptors stem from a female donor with early-stage non-small cell lung cancer.

The chain employs TRBV6-2 or TRBV6-3 and TRBJ2-7; D remains unclear. Trimming cost V 2 bases and J 0 bases, with 8 bases left between them. Germline CDR1 reads MNHEY; CDR2 reads SVGEGT. The CDR3 extends over 14 amino acids. CDR3 sequence reads: CASSYGAASYEQYF. Here the CDR3 DNA reads TGTGCCAGCAGTTACGGCGCAGCCTCCTACGAGCAGTACTTC.

The CDR3 DNA reads as TGTGCCAGCAGCTTGGGGGGGACTCGAGAGACCCAGTACTTC. Encoded protein: CASSLGGTRETQYF. The chain joins TRBV7-2 to TRBJ2-5, with TRBD2 identical over 7 bases. Germline-derived CDR1 and CDR2 are SGHTA and FQGNSA. With V trimmed by 3 bases and J by 4 bases, 5 bases remained unmatched. The CDR3 has 14 amino acids.

This clonotype appeared a few times. This chain uses TRBV20-1 with TRBJ2-5; D might be TRBD2 (7 bases). Germline assignment: CDR1 DFQATT and CDR2 SNEGSKA (reference sequence). Deletions cut 0 bases from V and 7 bases from J, with 21 bases between. CDR3 size: 16 residues. CDR3 protein: CSAREPSGGPARTQYF. The CDR3, as DNA: TGCAGTGCTAGAGAGCCCTCGGGGGGCCCCGCCCGGACCCAGTACTTC.

This clonotype has at least ten counts. The genes are TRBV28 and TRBJ1-2; 9 positions match TRBD1. With 5 bases clipped from V and 3 bases from J, the junction kept 4 bases outside the gene matches. CDR3 length: 14 amino acids. Germline CDR1 MDHEN, CDR2 SYDVKM. CDR3 region: CASSEQGAYYGYTF. In DNA form, the CDR3 reads TGTGCCAGCAGTGAACAGGGGGCGTACTATGGCTACACCTTC.

This clonotype was recorded a few times. J is TRBJ1-1 and V is TRBV25-1; the D gene is possibly TRBD1 (5 bases). Germline V gene sequence: CDR1 MGHDK, CDR2 SYGVNS. The CDR3 loop spans 12 amino acids. V was cut by 4 bases and J by 4 bases, with 7 bases left in between. The CDR3 spells CASSGGTTEAFF. For the CDR3, the DNA is TGTGCCAGCAGTGGAGGGACCACTGAAGCTTTCTTT.

About this clonotype: The germline gene is not matched at one end of the junction; a read error may be the cause. The gene calls are TRBV18 and TRBJ2-3; weak D call: TRBD2 (6 bases). CDR1 is KGHSH and CDR2 is LQKENI in the germline V gene. The CDR3 covers 14 residues. CDR3 DNA sequence: TGTGTCAGCTCACCATCCGGGGGTTCAGATACGCAGTATTTT. Amino acid sequence: CVSSPSGGSDTQYF.

The CDR3 coding sequence is TGCGCCAGCAGCCAATTAGCGGGGGCCCAAAATGAGCAGTTCTTC. It is translated as CASSQLAGAQNEQFF. This chain links TRBV4-1 with TRBJ2-1; 9 positions match TRBD2. The junction had 6 bases not matched to a gene; V was cut back by 2 bases and J by 7 bases. CDR3 length: 15 amino acids. Germline V CDR1 and CDR2: MGHRA, YSYEKL.

This clonotype was seen many times. The genes are TRBV4-1 and TRBJ1-6; no clear D. The germline V gene encodes CDR1 MGHRA and CDR2 YSYEKL. The ends were cut back, 2 bases at V and 10 bases at J, with 15 bases in the middle. The CDR3 extends over 15 amino acids. The CDR3 is CASSQFRTLRSPLHF. For the CDR3, the DNA is TGCGCCAGCAGCCAATTTCGTACCTTGCGGTCACCCCTCCACTTT.